Presented here are 22 T cell receptor beta chains from one specimen sequenced in a study of control samples from healthy donors and cancer patients. TCRdb's table, derived via immunoSEQ multiplex PCR, lists solely in-frame clones and lacks some. Here the sample spans under 90,000 clones, about 92% being singletons. Material for sequencing was blood. These receptors came from a woman aged 55-75 years in good health.

On this clone: A read error may produce the germline difference seen at one junction end. V and J are TRBV7-7 and TRBJ1-1, with D tentatively TRBD1 (5 bases). This CDR3 has 13 amino acids. Germline assignment: CDR1 SSHAT and CDR2 FNYEAQ (reference sequence). CDR3 DNA sequence: TGTGCTAGCAGCAAGGGACGGAACACTGAAGCTTTCTTT. Protein: CASSKGRNTEAFF.

The gene calls are TRBV19 and TRBJ1-2, with TRBD1 matching over 7 bases. Germline V lookup: CDR1 LNHDA, CDR2 SQIVND (reference sequence). This CDR3 spans 13 amino acids. J was trimmed by 4 bases and V by 11 bases; bases with no gene match: 10. The CDR3 here is CAGWRGLGYGYTF. Written as DNA, the CDR3 is TGTGCCGGCTGGAGGGGGCTCGGCTATGGCTACACCTTC.

CDR3 residues: CASSQSLSSGNTIYF. The CDR3, as DNA: TGCGCCAGCAGCCAAAGTCTCTCCTCTGGAAACACCATATATTTT. The chain couples TRBV4-3 to TRBJ1-3; D not certain. V shed 2 bases and J shed 0 bases, with 8 bases lying between them. CDR3 size: 15 residues. Germline loops: CDR1 LGHNA, CDR2 YSLEER.

The chain uses TRBV24-1 and TRBJ1-2; D is undetermined. Germline values: CDR1 KGHDR, CDR2 SFDVKD. This CDR3 has 13 amino acids. Trimming removed 5 bases from V and 2 bases from J, with 8 bases in between. The CDR3 protein is CATSAGRNYGYTF. As DNA, the CDR3 is TGTGCCACCAGTGCCGGCAGGAACTATGGCTACACCTTC.

V gene TRBV18 combines with J gene TRBJ1-2; D is undetermined. The V end lost 2 bases, the J end lost 2 bases, and 6 bases lay between the germline ends. Germline values: CDR1 KGHSH, CDR2 LQKENI. CDR3 size: 13 residues. The CDR3 is CASSPGPNYGYTF. The DNA for the CDR3 is TGTGCCAGCTCACCAGGCCCCAACTATGGCTACACCTTC.

The chain carries TRBV5-6 and TRBJ2-2; D gene uncertain. V lost 0 bases, J lost 1 base, and 4 bases lay in between. CDR1 is SGHDT, CDR2 YYEEEE, per germline. The CDR3 sequence is 14 residues long. As DNA, the CDR3 is TGTGCCAGCAGCTTGGACAGGAACACCGGGGAGCTGTTTTTT. It specifies CASSLDRNTGELFF.

The DNA for the CDR3 is TGTGCCAGCAGTTTTACCTCTGTCCGTCTCAATGAGCAGTTCTTC. Its translation is CASSFTSVRLNEQFF. The gene calls are TRBV28 and TRBJ2-1; D remains ambiguous. CDR3 length equals 15 residues. V was trimmed by 3 bases and J by 6 bases, leaving 15 bases between them. CDR1 is MDHEN, CDR2 SYDVKM, per germline. Supplemented by reference TRBV28 and TRBJ2-1, the full variable domain reads DVKVTQSSRYLVKRTGEKVFLECVQDMDHENMFWYRQDPGLGLRLIYFSYDVKMKEKGDIPEGYSVSREKKERFSLILESASTNQTSMYLCASSFTSVRLNEQFFGPGTRLTVL.

The chain employs TRBV19 and TRBJ2-5; D perhaps matches TRBD1 (5 bases). In germline, CDR1 is LNHDA, CDR2 SQIVND (reference sequence). The ends were cut back, 6 bases at V and 2 bases at J, with 10 bases in the middle. The CDR3 runs to 13 residues. The CDR3 coding sequence is TGTGCCAGTAGCAGGACACAGCAAGAGACCCAGTACTTC. Its translation is CASSRTQQETQYF.

The genes are TRBV2 and TRBJ1-6; 9 bases are shared with TRBD1. This CDR3 spans 13 amino acids. V shed 8 bases, J shed 10 bases, and the junction held 6 bases outside the gene matches. The germline V gene has CDR1 SNHLY and CDR2 FYNNEI. The CDR3 DNA sequence: TGTGCCAGCCGGGGACAGGGACACTCACCCCTCCACTTT. The encoded protein is CASRGQGHSPLHF.

The chain recombines TRBV5-1 with TRBJ2-5; the D call may be TRBD1 or TRBD2 (5 bases each). Trimming left V 4 bases short and J 4 bases short, with 14 bases between. The CDR3 spans 14 residues. The germline CDR1 and CDR2 sequences are SGHRS and YFSETQ. The CDR3 nucleotides read TGCGCCAGCAGCACACCGGGACCGCCAGAGACCCAGTACTTC. Protein product: CASSTPGPPETQYF.

This clone was seen only a few times. This chain connects TRBV5-8 to TRBJ2-7; 10 bases agree with TRBD1. J was trimmed by 4 bases and V by 2 bases; bases with no gene match: 3. The germline V gene encodes CDR1 SGHTS and CDR2 YDEGEE. The CDR3 spans 14 residues. This CDR3 is CASSLGTGVYEQYF. CDR3 nucleotide sequence: TGTGCCAGCAGCTTAGGGACAGGGGTTTACGAGCAGTACTTC.

The chain's CDR3 is CASSTWGREGNNEQFF. The CDR3 nucleotides are TGTGCCAGTAGTACATGGGGGCGGGAGGGGAACAATGAGCAGTTCTTC. V and J are TRBV19 and TRBJ2-1, with 9 positions matching TRBD2. There are 16 residues in the CDR3. V shed 4 bases and J 5 bases; nucleotides not matched to a gene: 9. Germline V gene data show CDR1 as LNHDA and CDR2 as SQIVND (reference sequence).

This chain joins TRBV11-3 and TRBJ2-1; unclear D gene. Germline lookup yields CDR1 SGHNT and CDR2 YENEEA. V lost 0 bases to trimming and J lost 4 bases, with 10 bases between them. This CDR3 is 15 amino acids long. The DNA for the CDR3 is TGTGCCAGCAGCTTAGATCGTGTCGTATACAATGAGCAGTTCTTC. Amino acids: CASSLDRVVYNEQFF.

This chain connects TRBV28 to TRBJ1-6; no clear D gene. CDR1 and CDR2 (germline): MDHEN, SYDVKM. Trimming removed 7 bases at V and 0 bases at J, with 10 bases between. This CDR3 spans 15 amino acids. CDR3 nucleotides: TGTGCCAGCATGACTCCGAGCTCCTATAATTCACCCCTCCACTTT. Translated, it gives CASMTPSSYNSPLHF.

The CDR3 nucleotides read TGTGCCAGTAGTGAGGATTATAATTCACCCCTCCACTTT. Protein sequence: CASSEDYNSPLHF. This chain connects TRBV19 to TRBJ1-6; D unresolved. The CDR3 is made up of 13 amino acids. Trimming took 5 bases from V and 4 from J, leaving 6 bases between them. Germline V CDR1 and CDR2: LNHDA, SQIVND (reference sequence).

V is TRBV7-9 and J is TRBJ2-7; TRBD1 matches at 10 bases. Germline assignment: CDR1 SEHNR and CDR2 FQNEAQ (reference sequence). This CDR3 is 15 amino acids long. V lost 6 bases to trimming and J lost 9 bases; unmatched junction nucleotides: 14. The CDR3 DNA reads TGTGCCAGCAGGTCACCGGGACAGGGGTTTCAAGGGCAGTACTTC. Its translation: CASRSPGQGFQGQYF.

The chain recombines TRBV28 with TRBJ1-5, with 7 bases that match TRBD1. The CDR3 contains 15 residues. With V trimmed by 8 bases and J by 2 bases, 9 bases remained unmatched. Germline-derived CDR1 and CDR2 are MDHEN and SYDVKM. This chain's CDR3 is CASEFTGDGNQPQHF. DNA of the CDR3: TGTGCCAGCGAGTTCACAGGGGATGGCAATCAGCCCCAGCATTTT. Filled out from reference TRBV28 and TRBJ1-5, the complete variable domain reads DVKVTQSSRYLVKRTGEKVFLECVQDMDHENMFWYRQDPGLGLRLIYFSYDVKMKEKGDIPEGYSVSREKKERFSLILESASTNQTSMYLCASEFTGDGNQPQHFGDGTRLSIL.

This clone appeared once. V and J are TRBV9 and TRBJ2-3; D perhaps matches TRBD2 (5 bases). V was clipped by 1 base and J by 6 bases, with 18 bases between them. The CDR3 is 16 residues long. Germline CDR1 and CDR2: SGDLS and YYNGEE. The CDR3 is CASSVSPGVGWDTQYF. For the CDR3, the DNA is TGTGCCAGCAGCGTATCTCCCGGGGTCGGGTGGGATACGCAGTATTTT.

Only one count was recorded for this clone. The chain uses TRBV2 and TRBJ1-1; D perhaps matches TRBD1 (5 bases). Trimming took off 3 bases at V and 6 bases at J, with 11 bases between the two ends. Germline lookup yields CDR1 SNHLY and CDR2 FYNNEI. The CDR3 sequence is 13 residues long. CDR3 sequence reads: CASSDQGTAEAFF. The CDR3 nucleotides are TGTGCCAGCAGTGATCAGGGAACGGCTGAAGCTTTCTTT. Together with reference TRBV2 and TRBJ1-1, the CDR3 gives the full variable domain: EPEVTQTPSHQVTQMGQEVILRCVPISNHLYFYWYRQILGQKVEFLVSFYNNEISEKSEIFDDQFSVERPDGSNFTLKIRSTKLEDSAMYFCASSDQGTAEAFFGQGTRLTVV.

The chain is built from TRBV6-5 and TRBJ2-2; no definite D call. Germline V CDR1 and CDR2: MNHEY, SVGAGI. CDR3 length: 16 amino acids. Trimming removed 2 bases from V and 0 bases from J, with 10 bases in between. The CDR3 is CASSYGVQPNTGELFF. The CDR3, as DNA: TGTGCCAGCAGTTACGGGGTGCAGCCGAACACCGGGGAGCTGTTTTTT.

V is TRBV28 and J is TRBJ2-5, with 10 bases fitting TRBD1. Germline lookup yields CDR1 MDHEN and CDR2 SYDVKM. The length of the CDR3 is 15 residues. Germline trimming cut 6 bases from V and 5 bases from J; bases unmatched to any gene: 9. Here the CDR3 DNA reads TGTGCCAGCAGCCCCGACAGGGGGCTTTGGGAGACCCAGTACTTC. Residues: CASSPDRGLWETQYF.

The chain joins TRBV5-1 to TRBJ1-1, with a possible D match to TRBD1 (5 bases). The CDR3 runs 13 residues. V dropped 0 bases and J dropped 5 bases, with 8 bases sitting between them. Germline V gene lookup returns CDR1 SGHRS and CDR2 YFSETQ. The CDR3 protein is CASSLEGRTEAFF. The CDR3 region has the DNA TGCGCCAGCAGCTTGGAGGGGAGGACTGAAGCTTTCTTT.